This TCR beta chain derives from a study of radiotherapy plus CTLA-4 blockade in lung cancer. The table came from immunoSEQ multiplex PCR; TCRdb's copy has only in-frame clones and leaves some out. The data show fewer than 100,000 clones, with under 85% seen just once and 0.82% held by the top ten. In regard to this clone: The junction departs from germline at one end; a sequencing error may be responsible.

Germline values: CDR1 SGHNT, CDR2 YYREEE (reference sequence). This CDR3 is 14 amino acids long. V usage is TRBV5-4 and J usage is TRBJ2-3; the D is unclear. The sequenced sample was peripheral blood, obtained from a patient treated with radiotherapy plus ipilimumab. This clonotype was sampled from a human donor with non-small cell lung cancer who had stable disease on radiotherapy plus ipilimumab. CDR3 protein: CASNLASSTDTQYF. The CDR3 DNA is TGTGCCAGCAACTTGGCCTCTAGCACAGATACGCAGTATTTT.